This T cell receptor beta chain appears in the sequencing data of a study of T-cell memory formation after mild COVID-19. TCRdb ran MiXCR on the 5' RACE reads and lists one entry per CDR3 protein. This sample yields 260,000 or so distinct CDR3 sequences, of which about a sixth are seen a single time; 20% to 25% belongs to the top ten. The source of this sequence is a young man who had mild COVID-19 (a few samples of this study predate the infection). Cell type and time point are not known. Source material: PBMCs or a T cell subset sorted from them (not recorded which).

CDR3 nucleotides: TGCAGTGCTAGAGGGCCCGGCGACGAGCAGTACTTC. It codes for CSARGPGDEQYF. The V gene is TRBV20-1, the J gene TRBJ2-7; D not resolved. The V end lost 1 base, the J end lost 5 bases, and 9 bases lay between the germline ends. This CDR3 is built from 12 residues. Looked up from germline, CDR1 is DFQATT and CDR2 is SNEGSKA (reference sequence).